The 9 T cell receptor beta chains below come from one sample, sequenced in a study of cytomegalovirus exposure and HLA in healthy donors. Primers included in the PCR were 60 Vbeta and 13 Jbeta primers. TCRdb keeps only in-frame clones here, not all; method: immunoSEQ multiplex PCR. The sample includes roughly 86,000 clones, more than 55% of them seen just once. The specimen was PBMCs. The receptors shown here come from a woman in her forties or fifties in good health and CMV-seropositive.

The chain joins TRBV5-1 to TRBJ2-3; 9 bases are a match to TRBD1. The CDR3 covers 14 residues. With V trimmed by 6 bases and J by 0 bases, 2 bases remained unmatched. Germline lookup yields CDR1 SGHRS and CDR2 YFSETQ. The CDR3 reads CASTDRGSTDTQYF. For the CDR3, the DNA is TGCGCCAGCACGGACAGGGGAAGCACAGATACGCAGTATTTT.

This clone appeared a few times. The J gene is TRBJ1-2, the V gene TRBV4-1; a weak D match, TRBD1 (6 bases). V lost 3 bases to trimming and J lost 4 bases, with 12 bases between them. CDR1 and CDR2 from the germline V gene are MGHRA and YSYEKL. This CDR3 has 14 residues. CDR3 amino acids: CASSQDEGGYGYTF. The CDR3 DNA reads as TGCGCCAGCAGCCAGGACGAAGGGGGCTATGGCTACACCTTC.

The V gene is TRBV7-9, the J gene TRBJ2-2; 12 bases fit TRBD2. CDR1 and CDR2 from the germline V gene are SEHNR and FQNEAQ (reference sequence). V gave up 4 bases and J gave up 6 bases; unmatched junction bases: 15. This CDR3 contains 19 residues. The CDR3 sequence is CASSSGVTSGGHVAGELFF. The CDR3 coding sequence is TGTGCCAGCAGCTCTGGGGTGACTAGCGGGGGCCATGTCGCCGGGGAGCTGTTTTTT.

CDR3 sequence: CASSAEASGGNEQFF. The DNA for the CDR3 is TGTGCCAGCAGTGCGGAGGCTAGCGGGGGGAATGAGCAGTTCTTC. The genes are TRBV2 and TRBJ2-1; 11 nucleotides agree with TRBD2. CDR1 and CDR2 from the germline V gene are SNHLY and FYNNEI. The CDR3 consists of 15 residues. V was clipped by 4 bases and J by 7 bases; unmatched bases: 6.

The V call is TRBV2, the J call TRBJ1-3; D gene ambiguous. CDR1 is SNHLY and CDR2 is FYNNEI in the germline V gene. This CDR3 is 13 amino acids long. V dropped 10 bases and J dropped 3 bases, with 13 bases sitting between them. The CDR3 loop reads CATQAGIGNTIYF. CDR3 coding DNA: TGTGCCACCCAAGCAGGAATTGGAAACACCATATATTTT.

This chain connects TRBV5-1 to TRBJ2-5, with 9 bases lining up with TRBD1. The CDR3 runs to 14 residues. V shed 4 bases, J shed 5 bases, and the junction held 6 bases outside the gene matches. Germline V gene sequence: CDR1 SGHRS, CDR2 YFSETQ. This CDR3 reads CASSPDRGGETQYF. DNA for the CDR3: TGCGCCAGCAGCCCGGACAGGGGAGGTGAGACCCAGTACTTC.

The table lists this clone with a few counts. The chain recombines TRBV7-6 with TRBJ2-3, with a weak D call TRBD2 (6 bases). Trimming stripped 5 bases from V and 3 bases from J, with 18 bases between. The CDR3 contains 16 residues. The germline CDR1 and CDR2 sequences are SGHVS and FNYEAQ. The CDR3 sequence: CASSPYSGSGTDTQYF. The CDR3 bases are TGTGCCAGCAGCCCCTATTCGGGCAGCGGGACAGATACGCAGTATTTT.

This chain uses TRBV27 with TRBJ2-7, with TRBD2 matching over 8 bases. The junction had 9 bases not matched to a gene; V was cut back by 5 bases and J by 0 bases. The CDR3 sequence is 16 residues long. CDR1 is MNHEY, CDR2 SMNVEV, per germline (reference sequence). CDR3 coding DNA: TGTGCCAGCAGTCCCGGGGGGGGGCCATTCTCCTACGAGCAGTACTTC. Its translation: CASSPGGGPFSYEQYF.

The rearrangement uses TRBV10-3 and TRBJ1-2; maybe TRBD1 (6 bases). Trimming took off 0 bases at V and 3 bases at J, with 17 bases between the two ends. The CDR3 consists of 17 residues. The germline V gene has CDR1 ENHRY and CDR2 SYGVKD. CDR3 nucleotides: TGTGCCATCAGTGAGTCACCATCAACAGGGTTGGACTATGGCTACACCTTC. Protein sequence: CAISESPSTGLDYGYTF.